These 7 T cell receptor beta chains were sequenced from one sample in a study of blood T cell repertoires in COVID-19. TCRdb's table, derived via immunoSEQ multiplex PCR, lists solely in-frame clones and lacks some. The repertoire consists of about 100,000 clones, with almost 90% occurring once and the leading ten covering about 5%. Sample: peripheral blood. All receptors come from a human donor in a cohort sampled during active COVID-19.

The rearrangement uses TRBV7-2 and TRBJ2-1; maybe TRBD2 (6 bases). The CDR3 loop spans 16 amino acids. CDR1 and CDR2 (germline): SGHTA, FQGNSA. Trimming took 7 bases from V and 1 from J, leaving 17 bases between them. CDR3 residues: CASTGVGGISYNEQFF. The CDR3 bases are TGTGCCAGCACCGGAGTCGGAGGGATTTCCTACAATGAGCAGTTCTTC. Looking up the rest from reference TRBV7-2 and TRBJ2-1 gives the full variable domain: GAGVSQSPSNKVTEKGKDVELRCDPISGHTALYWYRQSLGQGLEFLIYFQGNSAPDKSGLPSDRFSAERTGGSVSTLTIQRTQQEDSAVYLCASTGVGGISYNEQFFGPGTRLTVL.

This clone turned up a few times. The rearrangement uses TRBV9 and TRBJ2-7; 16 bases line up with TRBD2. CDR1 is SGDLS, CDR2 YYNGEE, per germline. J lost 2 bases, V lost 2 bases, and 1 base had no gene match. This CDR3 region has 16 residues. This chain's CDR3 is CASSVGLAGGPYEQYF. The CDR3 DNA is TGTGCCAGCAGCGTGGGACTAGCGGGAGGGCCCTACGAGCAGTACTTC.

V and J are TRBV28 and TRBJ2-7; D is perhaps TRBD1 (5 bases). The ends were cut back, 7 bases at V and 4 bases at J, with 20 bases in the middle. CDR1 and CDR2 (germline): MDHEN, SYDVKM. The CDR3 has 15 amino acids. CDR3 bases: TGTGCCAGCACTCTAAATAAGGGGTGGGGATACGAGCAGTACTTC. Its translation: CASTLNKGWGYEQYF.

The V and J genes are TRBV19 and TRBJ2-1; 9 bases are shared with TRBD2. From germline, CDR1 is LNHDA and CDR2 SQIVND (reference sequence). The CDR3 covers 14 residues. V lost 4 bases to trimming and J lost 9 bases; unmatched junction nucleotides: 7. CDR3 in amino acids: CASSSGRAEGEQFF. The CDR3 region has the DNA TGTGCCAGTAGTAGCGGGAGGGCCGAGGGTGAGCAGTTCTTC.

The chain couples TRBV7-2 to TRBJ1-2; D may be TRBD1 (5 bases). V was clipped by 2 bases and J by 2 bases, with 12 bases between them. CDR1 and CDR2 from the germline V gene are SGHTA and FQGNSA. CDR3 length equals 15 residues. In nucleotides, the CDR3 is TGTGCCAGCAGCTTAAGCGGGGCAGCAAACTATGGCTACACCTTC. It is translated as CASSLSGAANYGYTF.

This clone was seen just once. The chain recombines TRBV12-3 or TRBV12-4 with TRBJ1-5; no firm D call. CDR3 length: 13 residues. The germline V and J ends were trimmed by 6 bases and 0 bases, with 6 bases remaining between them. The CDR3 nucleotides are TGTGCCAGCAGCAGAAATAGCAATCAGCCCCAGCATTTT. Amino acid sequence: CASSRNSNQPQHF.

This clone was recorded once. CDR3 sequence: CASSKRGTTDTQYF. CDR3 nucleotides: TGTGCCAGCAGCAAGCGGGGGACCACAGATACGCAGTATTTT. The chain is built from TRBV7-3 and TRBJ2-3; 8 nucleotides align to TRBD2. The CDR3 spans 14 residues. V lost 5 bases and J lost 2; bases outside the gene matches: 3. The germline V gene has CDR1 SGHTA and CDR2 FQGTGA.